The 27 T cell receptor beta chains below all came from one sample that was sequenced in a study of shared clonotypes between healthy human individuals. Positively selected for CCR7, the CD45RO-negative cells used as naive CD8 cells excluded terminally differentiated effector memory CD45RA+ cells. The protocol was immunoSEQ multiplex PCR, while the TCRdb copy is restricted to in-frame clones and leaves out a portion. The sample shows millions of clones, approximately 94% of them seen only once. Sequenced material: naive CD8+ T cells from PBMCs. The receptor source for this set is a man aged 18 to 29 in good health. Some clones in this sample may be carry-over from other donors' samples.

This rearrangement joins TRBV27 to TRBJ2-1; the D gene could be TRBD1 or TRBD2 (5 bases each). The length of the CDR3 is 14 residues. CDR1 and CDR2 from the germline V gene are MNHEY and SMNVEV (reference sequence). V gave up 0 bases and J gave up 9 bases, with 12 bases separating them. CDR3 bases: TGTGCCAGCAGTTTATCTGGCGAAGGGACTGAGCAGTTCTTC. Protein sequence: CASSLSGEGTEQFF.

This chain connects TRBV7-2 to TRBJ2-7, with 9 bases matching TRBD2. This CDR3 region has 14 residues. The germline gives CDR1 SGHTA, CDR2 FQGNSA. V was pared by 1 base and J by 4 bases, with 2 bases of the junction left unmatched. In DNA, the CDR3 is TGTGCCAGCAGCTTAGTAGCGGGAGATTACGAGCAGTACTTC. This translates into CASSLVAGDYEQYF.

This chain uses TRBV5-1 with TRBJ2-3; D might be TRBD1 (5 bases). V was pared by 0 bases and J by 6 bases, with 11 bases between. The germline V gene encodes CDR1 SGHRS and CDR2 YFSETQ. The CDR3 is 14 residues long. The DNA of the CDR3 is TGCGCCAGCAGCTTGGGACCCAAGGGGGATACGCAGTATTTT. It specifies CASSLGPKGDTQYF.

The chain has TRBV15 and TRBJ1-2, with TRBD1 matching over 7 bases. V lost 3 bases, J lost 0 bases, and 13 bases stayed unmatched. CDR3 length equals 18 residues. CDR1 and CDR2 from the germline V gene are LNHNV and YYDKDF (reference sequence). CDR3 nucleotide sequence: TGTGCCACCAGCAGGACGAGGAACCGGGACAGAGCTAACTATGGCTACACCTTC. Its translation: CATSRTRNRDRANYGYTF.

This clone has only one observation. CDR3 sequence reads: CASRHGGELFF. The CDR3 bases are TGTGCCAGCAGACACGGGGGGGAACTGTTTTTT. The chain employs TRBV6-5 and TRBJ1-4; tentative D call: TRBD1 (5 bases). Trimming stripped 6 bases from V and 12 bases from J, with 11 bases between. The CDR3 has 11 amino acids. Per the germline V gene, CDR1 is MNHEY and CDR2 is SVGAGI.

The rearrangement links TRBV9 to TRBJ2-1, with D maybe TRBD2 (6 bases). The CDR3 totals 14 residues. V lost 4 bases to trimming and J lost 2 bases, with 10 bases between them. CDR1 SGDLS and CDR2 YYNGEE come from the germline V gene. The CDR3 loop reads CASSPRLAYNEQFF. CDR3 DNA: TGTGCCAGCAGCCCGCGACTAGCCTACAATGAGCAGTTCTTC.

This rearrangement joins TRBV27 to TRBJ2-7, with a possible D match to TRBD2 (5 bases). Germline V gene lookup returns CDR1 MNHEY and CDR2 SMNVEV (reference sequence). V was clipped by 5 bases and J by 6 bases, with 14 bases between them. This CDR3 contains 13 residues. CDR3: CASSPRVISEQYF. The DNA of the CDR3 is TGTGCCAGCAGTCCGAGGGTGATTAGCGAGCAGTACTTC.

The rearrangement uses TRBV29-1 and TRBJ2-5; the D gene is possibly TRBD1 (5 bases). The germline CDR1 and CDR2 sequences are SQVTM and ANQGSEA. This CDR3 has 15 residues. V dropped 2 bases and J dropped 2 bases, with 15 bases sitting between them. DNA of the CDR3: TGCAGCGTTGAATCGCAGGGCGAAATACAAGAGACCCAGTACTTC. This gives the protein CSVESQGEIQETQYF.

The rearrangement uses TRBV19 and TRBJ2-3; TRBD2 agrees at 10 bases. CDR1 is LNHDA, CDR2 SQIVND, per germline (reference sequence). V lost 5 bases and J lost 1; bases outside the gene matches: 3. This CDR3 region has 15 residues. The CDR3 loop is CASSHGTSGTDTQYF. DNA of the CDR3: TGTGCCAGTAGTCATGGGACTAGCGGCACAGATACGCAGTATTTT.

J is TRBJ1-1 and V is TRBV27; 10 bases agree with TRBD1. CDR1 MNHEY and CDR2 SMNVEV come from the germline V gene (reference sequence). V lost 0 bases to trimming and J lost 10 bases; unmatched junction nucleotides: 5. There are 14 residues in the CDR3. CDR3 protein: CASSLSPTGGLAFF. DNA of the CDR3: TGTGCCAGCAGTTTATCGCCGACAGGGGGCTTAGCTTTCTTT.

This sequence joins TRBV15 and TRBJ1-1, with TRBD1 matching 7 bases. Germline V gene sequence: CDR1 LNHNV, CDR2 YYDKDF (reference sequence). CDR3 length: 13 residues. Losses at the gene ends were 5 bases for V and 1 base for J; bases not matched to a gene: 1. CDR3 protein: CATSDRENTEAFF. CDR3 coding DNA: TGTGCCACCAGCGACAGGGAGAACACTGAAGCTTTCTTT.

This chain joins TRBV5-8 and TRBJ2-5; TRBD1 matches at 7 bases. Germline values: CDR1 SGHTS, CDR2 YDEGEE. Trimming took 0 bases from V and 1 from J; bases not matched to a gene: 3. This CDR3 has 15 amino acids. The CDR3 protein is CASSLGDRAQETQYF. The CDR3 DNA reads TGTGCCAGCAGCTTGGGAGACAGGGCCCAAGAGACCCAGTACTTC.

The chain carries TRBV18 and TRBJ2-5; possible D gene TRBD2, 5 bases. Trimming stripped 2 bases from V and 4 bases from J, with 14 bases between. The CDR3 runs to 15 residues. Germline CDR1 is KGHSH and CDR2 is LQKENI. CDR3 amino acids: CASSPEVGVGETQYF. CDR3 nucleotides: TGTGCCAGCTCACCAGAGGTCGGGGTTGGAGAGACCCAGTACTTC.

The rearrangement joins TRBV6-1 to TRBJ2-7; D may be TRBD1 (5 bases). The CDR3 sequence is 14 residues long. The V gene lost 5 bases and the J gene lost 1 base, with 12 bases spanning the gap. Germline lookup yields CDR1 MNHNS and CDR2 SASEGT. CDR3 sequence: CASSPGYLSYEQYF. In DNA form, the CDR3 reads TGTGCCAGCAGTCCAGGGTATCTATCCTACGAGCAGTACTTC.

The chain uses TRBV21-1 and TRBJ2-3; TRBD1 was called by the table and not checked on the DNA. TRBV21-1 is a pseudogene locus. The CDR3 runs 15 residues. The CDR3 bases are TGTGCCAGCAGCAATGGGGCAGAGTGCACAGATACGCAGTATTTT. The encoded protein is CASSNGAECTDTQYF.

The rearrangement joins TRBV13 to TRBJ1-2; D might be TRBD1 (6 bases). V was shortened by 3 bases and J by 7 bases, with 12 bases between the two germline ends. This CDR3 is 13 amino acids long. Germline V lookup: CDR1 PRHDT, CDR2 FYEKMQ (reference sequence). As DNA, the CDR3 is TGTGCCAGCAGCTTCGGCAGGGGATTTGGCTACACCTTC. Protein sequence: CASSFGRGFGYTF. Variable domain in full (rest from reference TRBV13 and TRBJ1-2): AAGVIQSPRHLIKEKRETATLKCYPIPRHDTVYWYQQGPGQDPQFLISFYEKMQSDKGSIPDRFSAQQFSDYHSELNMSSLELGDSALYFCASSFGRGFGYTFGSGTRLTVV.

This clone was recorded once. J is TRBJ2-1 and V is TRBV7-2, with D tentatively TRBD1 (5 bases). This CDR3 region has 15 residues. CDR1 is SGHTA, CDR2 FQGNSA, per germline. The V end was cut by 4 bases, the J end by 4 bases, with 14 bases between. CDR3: CASSSDSALYNEQFF. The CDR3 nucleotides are TGTGCCAGCAGCTCCGACAGTGCCTTATACAATGAGCAGTTCTTC.

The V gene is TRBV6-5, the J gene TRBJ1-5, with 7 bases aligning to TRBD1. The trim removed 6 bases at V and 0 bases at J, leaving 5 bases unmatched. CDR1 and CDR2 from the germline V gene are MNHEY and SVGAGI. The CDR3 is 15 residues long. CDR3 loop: CASRLTGISNQPQHF. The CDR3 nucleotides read TGTGCCAGCAGACTGACAGGGATTAGCAATCAGCCCCAGCATTTT.

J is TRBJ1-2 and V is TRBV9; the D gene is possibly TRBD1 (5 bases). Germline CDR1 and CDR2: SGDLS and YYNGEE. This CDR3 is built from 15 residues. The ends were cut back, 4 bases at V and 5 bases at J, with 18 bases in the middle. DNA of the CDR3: TGTGCCAGCAGCAACAACTTGGGGCTTTCGTATGGCTACACCTTC. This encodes CASSNNLGLSYGYTF. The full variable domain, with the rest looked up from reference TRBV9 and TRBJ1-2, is DSGVTQTPKHLITATGQRVTLRCSPRSGDLSVYWYQQSLDQGLQFLIQYYNGEERAKGNILERFSAQQFPDLHSELNLSSLELGDSALYFCASSNNLGLSYGYTFGSGTRLTVV.

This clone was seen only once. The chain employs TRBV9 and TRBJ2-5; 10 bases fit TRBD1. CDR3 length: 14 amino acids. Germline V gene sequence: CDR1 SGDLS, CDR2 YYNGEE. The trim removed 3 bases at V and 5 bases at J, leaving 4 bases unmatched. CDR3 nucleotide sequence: TGTGCCAGCAGCGCGGGACAGGGGTTGGAGACCCAGTACTTC. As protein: CASSAGQGLETQYF.

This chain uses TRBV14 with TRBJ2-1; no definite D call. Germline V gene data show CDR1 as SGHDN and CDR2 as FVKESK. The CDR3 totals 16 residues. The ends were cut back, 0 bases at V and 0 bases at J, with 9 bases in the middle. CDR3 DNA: TGTGCCAGCAGCCAAGAGGGTTCCAACTCCTACAATGAGCAGTTCTTC. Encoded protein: CASSQEGSNSYNEQFF.

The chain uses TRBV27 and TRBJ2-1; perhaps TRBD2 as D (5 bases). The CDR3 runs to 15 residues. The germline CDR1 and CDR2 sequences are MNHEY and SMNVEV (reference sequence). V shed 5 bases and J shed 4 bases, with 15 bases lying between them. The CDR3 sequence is CASSDYGLGYNEQFF. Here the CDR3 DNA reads TGTGCCAGCAGTGATTACGGACTGGGTTACAATGAGCAGTTCTTC.

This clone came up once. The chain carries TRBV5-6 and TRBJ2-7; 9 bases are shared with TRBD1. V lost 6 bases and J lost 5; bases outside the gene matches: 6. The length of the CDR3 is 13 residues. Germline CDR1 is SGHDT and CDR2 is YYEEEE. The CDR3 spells CASKDRGVDEQYF. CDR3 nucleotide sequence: TGTGCCAGCAAAGACAGGGGGGTGGACGAGCAGTACTTC.

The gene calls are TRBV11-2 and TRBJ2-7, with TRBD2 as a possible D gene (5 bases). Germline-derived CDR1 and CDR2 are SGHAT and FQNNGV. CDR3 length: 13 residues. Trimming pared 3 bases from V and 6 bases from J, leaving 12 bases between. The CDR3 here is CASSFGAASEQYF. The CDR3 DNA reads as TGTGCCAGCAGCTTTGGAGCGGCCTCCGAGCAGTACTTC.

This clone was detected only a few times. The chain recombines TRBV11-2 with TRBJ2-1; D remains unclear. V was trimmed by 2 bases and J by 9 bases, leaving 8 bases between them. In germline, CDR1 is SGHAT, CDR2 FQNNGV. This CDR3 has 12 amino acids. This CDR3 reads CASSLTSVEQFF. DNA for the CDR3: TGTGCCAGCAGCTTAACGTCCGTTGAGCAGTTCTTC.

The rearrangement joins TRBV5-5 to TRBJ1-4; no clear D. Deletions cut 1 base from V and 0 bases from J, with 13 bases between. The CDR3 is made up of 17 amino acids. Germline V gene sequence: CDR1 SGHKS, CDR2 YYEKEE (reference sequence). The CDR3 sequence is CASSLFQETTTNEKLFF. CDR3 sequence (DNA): TGTGCCAGCAGCTTGTTCCAGGAAACTACAACTAATGAAAAACTGTTTTTT.

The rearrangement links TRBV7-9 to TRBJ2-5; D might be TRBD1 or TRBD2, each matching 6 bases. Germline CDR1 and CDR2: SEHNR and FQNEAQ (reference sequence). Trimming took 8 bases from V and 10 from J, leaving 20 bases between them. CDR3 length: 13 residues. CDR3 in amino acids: CASRGGGPSIQYF. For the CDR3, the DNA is TGTGCCAGCCGCGGAGGGGGACCATCGATCCAGTACTTC.